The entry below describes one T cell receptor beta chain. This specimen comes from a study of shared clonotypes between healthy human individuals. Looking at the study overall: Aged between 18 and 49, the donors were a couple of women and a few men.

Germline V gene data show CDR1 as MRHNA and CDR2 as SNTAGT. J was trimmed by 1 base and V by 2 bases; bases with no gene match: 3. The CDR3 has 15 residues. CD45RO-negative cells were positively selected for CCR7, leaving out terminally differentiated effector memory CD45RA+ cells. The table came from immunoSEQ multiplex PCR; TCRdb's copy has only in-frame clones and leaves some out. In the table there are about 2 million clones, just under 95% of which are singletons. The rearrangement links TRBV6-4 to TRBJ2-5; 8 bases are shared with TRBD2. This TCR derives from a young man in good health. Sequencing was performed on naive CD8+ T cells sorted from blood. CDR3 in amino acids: CASSDALAAQETQYF. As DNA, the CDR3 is TGTGCCAGCAGTGACGCACTAGCGGCCCAAGAGACCCAGTACTTC.